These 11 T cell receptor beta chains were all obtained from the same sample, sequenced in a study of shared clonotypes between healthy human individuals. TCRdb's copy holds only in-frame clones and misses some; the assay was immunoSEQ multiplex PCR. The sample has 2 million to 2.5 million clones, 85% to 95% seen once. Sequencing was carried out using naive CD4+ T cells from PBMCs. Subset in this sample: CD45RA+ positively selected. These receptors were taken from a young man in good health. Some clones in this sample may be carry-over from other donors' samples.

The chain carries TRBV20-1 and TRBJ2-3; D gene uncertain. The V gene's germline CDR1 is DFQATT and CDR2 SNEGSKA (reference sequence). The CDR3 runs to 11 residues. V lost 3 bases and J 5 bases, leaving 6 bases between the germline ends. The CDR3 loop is CSASTLDTQYF. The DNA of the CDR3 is TGCAGTGCTAGCACCCTAGATACGCAGTATTTT.

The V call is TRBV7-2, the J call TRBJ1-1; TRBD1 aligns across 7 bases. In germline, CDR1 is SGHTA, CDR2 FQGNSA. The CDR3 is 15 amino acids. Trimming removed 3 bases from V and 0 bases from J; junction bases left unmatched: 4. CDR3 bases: TGTGCCAGCAGCTTCCACAGGGGAATGAACACTGAAGCTTTCTTT. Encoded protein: CASSFHRGMNTEAFF.

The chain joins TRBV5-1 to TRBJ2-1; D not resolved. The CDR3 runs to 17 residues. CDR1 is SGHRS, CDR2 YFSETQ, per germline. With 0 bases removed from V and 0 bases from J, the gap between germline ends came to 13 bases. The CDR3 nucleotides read TGCGCCAGCAGCTTGGATGAGGACGCAAGCTCCTACAATGAGCAGTTCTTC. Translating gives CASSLDEDASSYNEQFF. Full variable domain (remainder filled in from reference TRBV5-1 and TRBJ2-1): KAGVTQTPRYLIKTRGQQVTLSCSPISGHRSVSWYQQTPGQGLQFLFEYFSETQRNKGNFPGRFSGRQFSNSRSEMNVSTLELGDSALYLCASSLDEDASSYNEQFFGPGTRLTVL.

The CDR3 reads CASSFGPGETQYF. The CDR3 DNA reads as TGTGCCAGCAGCTTTGGGCCGGGGGAGACCCAGTACTTC. The gene calls are TRBV7-3 and TRBJ2-5, with D perhaps matching TRBD2 (5 bases). The CDR3 consists of 13 residues. V dropped 3 bases and J dropped 5 bases, with 10 bases sitting between them. From germline, CDR1 is SGHTA and CDR2 FQGTGA.

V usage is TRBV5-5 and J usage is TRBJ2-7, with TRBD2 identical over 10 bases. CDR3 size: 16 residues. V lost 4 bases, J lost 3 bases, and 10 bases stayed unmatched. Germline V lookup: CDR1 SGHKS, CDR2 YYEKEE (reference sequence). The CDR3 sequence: CASSQASGRAFYEQYF. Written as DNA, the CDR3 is TGTGCCAGCAGCCAAGCTAGCGGGAGAGCATTCTACGAGCAGTACTTC.

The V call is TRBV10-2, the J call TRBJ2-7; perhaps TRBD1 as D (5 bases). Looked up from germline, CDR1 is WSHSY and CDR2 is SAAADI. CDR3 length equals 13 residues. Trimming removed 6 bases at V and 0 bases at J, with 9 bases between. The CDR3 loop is CASRTGPSYEQYF. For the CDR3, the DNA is TGCGCCAGCAGAACAGGACCCTCCTACGAGCAGTACTTC.

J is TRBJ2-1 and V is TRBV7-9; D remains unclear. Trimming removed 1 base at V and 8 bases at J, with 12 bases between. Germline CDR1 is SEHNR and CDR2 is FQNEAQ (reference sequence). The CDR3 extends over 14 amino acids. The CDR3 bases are TGTGCCAGCAGCTTAGGGGTGAACTTCGATGAGCAGTTCTTC. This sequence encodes CASSLGVNFDEQFF.

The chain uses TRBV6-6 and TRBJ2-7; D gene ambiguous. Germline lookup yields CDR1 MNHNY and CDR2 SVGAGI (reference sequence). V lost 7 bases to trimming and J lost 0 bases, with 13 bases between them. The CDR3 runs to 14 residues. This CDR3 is CASTQRLNSYEQYF. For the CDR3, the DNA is TGTGCCAGCACTCAGAGGCTGAACTCCTACGAGCAGTACTTC.

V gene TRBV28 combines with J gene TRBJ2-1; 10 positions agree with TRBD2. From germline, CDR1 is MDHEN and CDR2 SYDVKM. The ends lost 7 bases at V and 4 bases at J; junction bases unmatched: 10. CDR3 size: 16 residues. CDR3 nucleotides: TGTGCCAGCACCCATTCTAGCGGGAGACCTTACAATGAGCAGTTCTTC. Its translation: CASTHSSGRPYNEQFF.

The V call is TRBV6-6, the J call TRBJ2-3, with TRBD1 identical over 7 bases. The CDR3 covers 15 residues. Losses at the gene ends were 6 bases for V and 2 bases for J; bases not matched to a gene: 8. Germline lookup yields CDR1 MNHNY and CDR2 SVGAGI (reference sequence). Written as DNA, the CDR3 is TGTGCCAGCAGGACAGGGCCACCTTCCACAGATACGCAGTATTTT. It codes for CASRTGPPSTDTQYF.

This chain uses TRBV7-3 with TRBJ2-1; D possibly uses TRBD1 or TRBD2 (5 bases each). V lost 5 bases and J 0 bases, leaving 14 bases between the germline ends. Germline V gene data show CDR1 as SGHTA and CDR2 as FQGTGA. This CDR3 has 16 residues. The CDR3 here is CASSRGGYSSYNEQFF. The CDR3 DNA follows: TGTGCCAGCAGCCGGGGCGGGTATAGCTCCTACAATGAGCAGTTCTTC.